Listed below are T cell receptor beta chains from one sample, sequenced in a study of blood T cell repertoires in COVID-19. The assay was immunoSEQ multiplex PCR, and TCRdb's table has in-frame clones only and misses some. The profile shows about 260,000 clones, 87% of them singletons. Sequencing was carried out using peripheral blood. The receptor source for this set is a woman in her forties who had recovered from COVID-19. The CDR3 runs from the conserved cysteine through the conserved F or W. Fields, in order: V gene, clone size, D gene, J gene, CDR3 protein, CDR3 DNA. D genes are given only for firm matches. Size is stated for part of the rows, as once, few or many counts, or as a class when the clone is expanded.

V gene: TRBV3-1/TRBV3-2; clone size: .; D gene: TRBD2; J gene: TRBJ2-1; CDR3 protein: CASSPGLAGGQLLYNEQFF; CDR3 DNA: TGTGCCAGCAGCCCGGGACTAGCGGGGGGGCAACTCCTCTACAATGAGCAGTTCTTC
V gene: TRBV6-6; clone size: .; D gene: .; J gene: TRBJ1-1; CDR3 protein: CASSPGGANTEAFF; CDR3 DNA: TGTGCCAGCAGTCCTGGGGGCGCGAACACTGAAGCTTTCTTT
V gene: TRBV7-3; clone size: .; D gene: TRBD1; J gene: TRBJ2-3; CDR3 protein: CASSLDGTGWKYF; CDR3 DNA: TGTGCCAGCAGCTTAGACGGGACAGGATGGAAGTATTTT
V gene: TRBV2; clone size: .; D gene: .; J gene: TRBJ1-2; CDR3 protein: CVRVPRGNYGYTF; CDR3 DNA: TGTGTCAGGGTCCCTAGGGGAAACTATGGCTACACCTTC
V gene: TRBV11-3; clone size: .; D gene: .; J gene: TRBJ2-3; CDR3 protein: CASSINSDTQYF; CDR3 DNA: TGTGCCAGCAGTATTAATTCGGATACGCAGTATTTT
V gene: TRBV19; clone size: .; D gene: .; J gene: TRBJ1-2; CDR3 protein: CASSTGSVNYGYTF; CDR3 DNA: TGTGCCAGTAGTACGGGTTCCGTCAACTATGGCTACACCTTC
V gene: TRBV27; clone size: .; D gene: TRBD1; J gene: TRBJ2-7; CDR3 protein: CASSRVGTGYHEQYF; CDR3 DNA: TGTGCCAGCAGTAGAGTAGGGACAGGGTACCACGAGCAGTACTTC
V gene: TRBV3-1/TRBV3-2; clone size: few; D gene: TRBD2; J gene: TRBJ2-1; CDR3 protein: CASSQVTAGEANEQFF; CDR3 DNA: TGTGCCAGCAGCCAAGTGACCGCGGGGGAGGCCAATGAGCAGTTCTTC
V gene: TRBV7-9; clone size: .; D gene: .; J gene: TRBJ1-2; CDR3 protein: CASSLDRVYGYTF; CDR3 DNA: TGTGCCAGCAGCTTAGACAGGGTCTATGGCTACACCTTC
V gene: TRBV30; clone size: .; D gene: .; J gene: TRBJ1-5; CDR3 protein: CAWSVGGGYQPQHF; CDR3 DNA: TGTGCCTGGAGTGTAGGTGGGGGGTATCAGCCCCAGCATTTT
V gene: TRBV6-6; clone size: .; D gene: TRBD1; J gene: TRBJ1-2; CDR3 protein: CASRALVVGGAGYTF; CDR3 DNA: TGTGCCAGCAGAGCTCTTGTAGTAGGGGGCGCGGGCTACACCTTC
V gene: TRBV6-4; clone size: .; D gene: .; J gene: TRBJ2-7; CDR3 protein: CASSPAGGREQYF; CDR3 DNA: TGTGCCAGCAGCCCCGCCGGAGGGCGGGAGCAGTACTTC
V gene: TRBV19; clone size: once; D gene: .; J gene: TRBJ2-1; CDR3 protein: CASSISRGGTYNEQFF; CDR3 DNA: TGTGCCAGTAGCATCTCACGAGGGGGAACCTACAATGAGCAGTTCTTC
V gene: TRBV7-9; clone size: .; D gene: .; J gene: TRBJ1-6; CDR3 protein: CASSSAGNSPLHF; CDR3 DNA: TGTGCCAGCAGCTCGGCGGGGAATTCACCCCTCCACTTT
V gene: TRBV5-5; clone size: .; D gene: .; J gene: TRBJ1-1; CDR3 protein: CASSLAPGNTEAFF; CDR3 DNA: TGTGCCAGCAGCTTGGCCCCAGGGAACACTGAAGCTTTCTTT
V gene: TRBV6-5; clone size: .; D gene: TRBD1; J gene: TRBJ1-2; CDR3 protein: CASSDSGGYGYTF; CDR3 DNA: TGTGCCAGCAGTGACTCAGGGGGCTATGGCTACACCTTC
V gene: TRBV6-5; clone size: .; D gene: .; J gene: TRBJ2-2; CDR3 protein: CASTPGNTGELFF; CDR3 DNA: TGTGCCAGCACCCCAGGGAACACCGGGGAGCTGTTTTTT
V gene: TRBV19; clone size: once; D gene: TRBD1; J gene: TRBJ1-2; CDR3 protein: CASSMGDRDRGYTF; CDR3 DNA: TGTGCCAGTAGTATGGGGGACAGGGACCGCGGCTACACCTTC
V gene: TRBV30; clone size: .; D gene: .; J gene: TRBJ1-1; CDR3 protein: CACLTGNTEAFF; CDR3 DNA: TGTGCCTGCCTGACTGGGAACACTGAAGCTTTCTTT
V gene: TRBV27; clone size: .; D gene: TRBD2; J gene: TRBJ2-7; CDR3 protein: CASSAYVSGTNYEQYF; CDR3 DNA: TGTGCCAGCAGTGCCTACGTTTCCGGGACTAACTACGAGCAGTACTTC
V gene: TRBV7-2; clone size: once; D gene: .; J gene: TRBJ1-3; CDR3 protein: CASSLGRGVSGNTIYF; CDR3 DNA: TGTGCCAGCAGCTTAGGCCGGGGGGTCTCTGGAAACACCATATATTTT
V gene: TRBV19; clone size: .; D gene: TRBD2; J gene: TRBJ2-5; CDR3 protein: CASSSLPGLADQETQYF; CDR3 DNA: TGTGCCAGTAGTTCACTTCCGGGACTAGCGGACCAAGAGACCCAGTACTTC
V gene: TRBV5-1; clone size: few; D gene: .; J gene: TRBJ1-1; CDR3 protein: CASSLRAGVNTEAFF; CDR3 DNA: TGCGCCAGCAGCTTGAGGGCGGGGGTGAACACTGAAGCTTTCTTT
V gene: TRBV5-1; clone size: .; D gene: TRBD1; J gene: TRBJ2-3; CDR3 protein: CASARGPTDTQYF; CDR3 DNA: TGCGCCAGTGCCAGGGGGCCAACAGATACGCAGTATTTT
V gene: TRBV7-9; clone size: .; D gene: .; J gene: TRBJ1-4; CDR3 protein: CASSPRGSNEKLFF; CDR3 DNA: TGTGCCAGCAGCCCCCGGGGATCTAATGAAAAACTGTTTTTT
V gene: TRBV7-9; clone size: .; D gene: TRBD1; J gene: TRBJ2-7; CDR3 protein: CASSSTGVAYEQYF; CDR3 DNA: TGTGCCAGCAGCTCGACAGGGGTCGCCTACGAGCAGTACTTC
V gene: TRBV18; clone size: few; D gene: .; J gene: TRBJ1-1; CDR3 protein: CASSSGEGGETEAFF; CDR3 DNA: TGTGCCAGCTCATCGGGCGAAGGGGGAGAGACTGAAGCTTTCTTT
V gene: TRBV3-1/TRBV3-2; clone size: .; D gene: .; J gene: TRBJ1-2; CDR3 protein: CASSPRGAFNYGYTF; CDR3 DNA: TGTGCCAGCAGCCCGCGCGGGGCGTTTAACTATGGCTACACCTTC
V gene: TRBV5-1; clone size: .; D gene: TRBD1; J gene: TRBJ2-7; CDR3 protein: CASSRLAGQGDYEQYF; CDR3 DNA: TGCGCCAGCAGCCGGCTCGCCGGACAGGGTGACTACGAGCAGTACTTC
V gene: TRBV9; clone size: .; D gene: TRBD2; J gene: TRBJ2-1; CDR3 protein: CASSVGTSGGAYNEQFF; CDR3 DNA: TGTGCCAGCAGCGTAGGAACTAGCGGGGGGGCCTACAATGAGCAGTTCTTC
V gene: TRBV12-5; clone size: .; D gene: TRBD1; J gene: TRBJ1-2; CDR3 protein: CASGLRDRVSGYTF; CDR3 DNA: TGTGCTAGTGGTTTGCGGGACAGGGTCAGTGGCTACACCTTC
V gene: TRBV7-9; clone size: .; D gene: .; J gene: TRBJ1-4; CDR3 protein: CASSLYRTTGEKLFF; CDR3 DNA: TGTGCCAGCAGCTTATATCGGACAACGGGTGAAAAACTGTTTTTT
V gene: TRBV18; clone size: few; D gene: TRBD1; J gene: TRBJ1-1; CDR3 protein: CASSPDRGTEAFF; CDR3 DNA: TGTGCCAGCTCACCGGACAGGGGGACTGAAGCTTTCTTT
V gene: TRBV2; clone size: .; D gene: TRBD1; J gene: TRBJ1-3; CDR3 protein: CASTDRVNTIYF; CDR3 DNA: TGTGCCAGCACCGACAGGGTAAACACCATATATTTT
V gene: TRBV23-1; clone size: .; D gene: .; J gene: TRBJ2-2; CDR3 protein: CASSQSAGPNTGELFF; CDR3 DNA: TGCGCCAGCAGTCAATCGGCAGGGCCGAACACCGGGGAGCTGTTTTTT
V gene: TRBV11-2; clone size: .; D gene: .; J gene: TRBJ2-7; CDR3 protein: CASSLLQGNYEQYF; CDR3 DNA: TGTGCCAGCAGCCTATTGCAGGGGAACTACGAGCAGTACTTC
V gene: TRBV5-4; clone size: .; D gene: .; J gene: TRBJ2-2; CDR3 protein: CASSPRGSPLFRLGELFF; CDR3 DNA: TGTGCCAGCAGTCCGAGGGGGAGCCCTCTGTTTCGCCTGGGGGAGCTGTTTTTT
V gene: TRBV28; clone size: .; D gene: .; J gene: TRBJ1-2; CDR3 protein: CASSLPGDYFYGYTF; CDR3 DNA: TGTGCCAGCAGTTTACCAGGTGACTACTTCTATGGCTACACCTTC
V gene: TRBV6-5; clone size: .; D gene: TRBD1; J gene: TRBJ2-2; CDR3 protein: CASRQGWIGELFF; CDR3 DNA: TGTGCCAGCCGACAGGGGTGGATCGGGGAGCTGTTTTTT
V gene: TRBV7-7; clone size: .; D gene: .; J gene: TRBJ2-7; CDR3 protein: CASSYRAGGEQYF; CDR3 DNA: TGTGCCAGCAGCTACAGGGCAGGAGGCGAGCAGTACTTC